This T cell receptor (beta chain) was identified in a study of CD8+CD57+ T cells in acquired aplastic anemia. Patients selected for sequencing had displayed CD8+CD57+ cell expansion by flow cytometry. Investigators profiled TCR beta VDJ and CDR3 from genomic DNA template. TCRdb redid the calling of the reads with MiXCR, one entry per CDR3 protein. The sample yields just over 200,000 distinct CDR3 sequences, less than 75% seen once. This CDR3 has 14 amino acids. The V end lost 5 bases, the J end lost 0 bases, and 12 bases lay between the germline ends. Germline V lookup: CDR1 SGHRS, CDR2 YFSETQ. V is TRBV5-1 and J is TRBJ2-7; D is possibly TRBD2 (6 bases). The TCR sequence derives from a human donor with aplastic anemia. Sequencing was done on a sample of sorted CD4+, CD8+, or CD8+CD57+ T cells (not recorded which) from PBMCs. The CDR3 DNA follows: TGCGCCAGCAGGAGCGGGCTTTACTCCTACGAGCAGTACTTC. Translated: CASRSGLYSYEQYF. Supplemented by reference TRBV5-1 and TRBJ2-7, the full variable domain reads KAGVTQTPRYLIKTRGQQVTLSCSPISGHRSVSWYQQTPGQGLQFLFEYFSETQRNKGNFPGRFSGRQFSNSRSEMNVSTLELGDSALYLCASRSGLYSYEQYFGPGTRLTVT.